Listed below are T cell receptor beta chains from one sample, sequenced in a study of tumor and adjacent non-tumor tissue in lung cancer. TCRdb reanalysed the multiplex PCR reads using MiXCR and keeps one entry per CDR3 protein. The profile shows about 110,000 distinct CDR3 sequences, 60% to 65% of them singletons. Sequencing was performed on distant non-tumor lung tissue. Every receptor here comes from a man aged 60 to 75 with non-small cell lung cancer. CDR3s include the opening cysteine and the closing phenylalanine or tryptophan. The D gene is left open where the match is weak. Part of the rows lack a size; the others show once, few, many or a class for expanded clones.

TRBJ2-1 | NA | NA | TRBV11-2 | TGTGCCGCCAGCTTAAGTGGCAGGGTAGGTTTCGATGAGCAGTCCTTC | CAASLSGRVGFDEQSF
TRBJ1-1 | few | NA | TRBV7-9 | TGTGCCAGCAGCTTACGGGAGGGGAACACTGAAGCTTTCTTT | CASSLREGNTEAFF
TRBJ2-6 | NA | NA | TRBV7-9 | TGTGCCAGCAGCCATACAGAGGGTGTTGGGGCCAACGTCCTGACTTTC | CASSHTEGVGANVLTF
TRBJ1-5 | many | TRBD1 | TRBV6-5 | TGTGCCAGCAGTCCGGACAGGGGGCGGGAAAGCAATCAGCCCCAGCATTTT | CASSPDRGRESNQPQHF
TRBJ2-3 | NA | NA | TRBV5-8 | TGTGACAGCAGCTTTGGCGGGACCTCCACAGATACGCAGTATTTT | CDSSFGGTSTDTQYF
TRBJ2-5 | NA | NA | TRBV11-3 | TGTGCCAGCAGCCATCAATGGGGGGTGATCCAAGAGACCCAGTACTTC | CASSHQWGVIQETQYF
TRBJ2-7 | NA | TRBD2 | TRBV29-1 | TGCAGCGTGCAGGGGCGTCAGCGGGGGCAATACTTC | CSVQGRQRGQYF
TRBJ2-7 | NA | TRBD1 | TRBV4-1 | TGCGCTAGCCAACTGTTGGGACAGGCCTACGAGCAGTACTTC | CASQLLGQAYEQYF
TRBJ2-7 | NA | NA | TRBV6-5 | TGTGCCAGTTCCCCGGGGCATCCGGTCATAGGCTCCTACGAGCAGTACTTC | CASSPGHPVIGSYEQYF
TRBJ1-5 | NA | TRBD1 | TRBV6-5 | TGTGCCACCAGGGGACGAGGGGGCAATCAGCCCCAGCATTTC | CATRGRGGNQPQHF
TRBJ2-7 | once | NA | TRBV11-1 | TGTGCCAGCAGCCTTTCTGGTTATGAGCCGCAGTACTTC | CASSLSGYEPQYF
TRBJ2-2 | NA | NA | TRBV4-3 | TGCGCCAACAGCCAAGTAGGCGGCTCGGGGGAGCTGTTTTTT | CANSQVGGSGELFF
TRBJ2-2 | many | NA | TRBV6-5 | TGTGCCAGCAGCTGGTTGGGCGGGGAGCTGTTTTTT | CASSWLGGELFF
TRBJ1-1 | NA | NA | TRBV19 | TGTGCCAGTAAAGAGGGACAACCTCGCTTGAACAGTGAAGCTTTCTTT | CASKEGQPRLNSEAFF
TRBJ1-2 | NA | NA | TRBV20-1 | TGCAGTGCTGAACAGGGAGCCCAAGCCTACACCTTC | CSAEQGAQAYTF
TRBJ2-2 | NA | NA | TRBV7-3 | TGCGCCAGCAGCTTATCCCGGACCGGGGAGCTGTTTTTT | CASSLSRTGELFF
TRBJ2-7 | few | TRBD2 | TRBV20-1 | TGCAGTGCTAAGACTAGCGGAGGGGGGTCCTACGAGCAGTACTTC | CSAKTSGGGSYEQYF
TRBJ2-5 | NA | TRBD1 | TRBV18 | TGTGCCAGCTCGCTACGGACAGGGTCTCAAGAGACCCAGTACTTC | CASSLRTGSQETQYF
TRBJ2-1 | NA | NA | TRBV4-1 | TGCGCCAGCAGCCAAGAACTCGGCGTGACTCAGTTCTTC | CASSQELGVTQFF
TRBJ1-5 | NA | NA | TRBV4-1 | TGCACCAGCAGCCAAGATCTGGGGTTTAATCAGCCCCAGCATTTT | CTSSQDLGFNQPQHF
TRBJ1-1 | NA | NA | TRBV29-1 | TGCAGCGCCCAGTTCGGGGACATGAACACTGAGACTATCTTT | CSAQFGDMNTETIF
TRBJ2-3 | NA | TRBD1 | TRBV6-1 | TGTGTCAGCAGTGACGTGAGGGCCACGGGACAGGGGGCAGATACGCAGTATTTT | CVSSDVRATGQGADTQYF
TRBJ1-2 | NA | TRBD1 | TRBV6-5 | TGTGCCAGCAGATCAGAGAGGACAGGGAGATGGAGTGACTATGACTACACCTTC | CASRSERTGRWSDYDYTF
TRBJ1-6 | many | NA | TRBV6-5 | TGTGCCAGCAGTGTCCTACTCGGGCAGGGCGGCTATAATTCACCCCTCCACTTT | CASSVLLGQGGYNSPLHF
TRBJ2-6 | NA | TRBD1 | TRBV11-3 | TGTACCAGCAGCCGACAGGGTTCTGGGGCCAACGTCCCGACTTTC | CTSSRQGSGANVPTF
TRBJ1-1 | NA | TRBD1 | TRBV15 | TGTGCCACCAGCAGAGAGGGACAGGGAACTTTCTTT | CATSREGQGTFF
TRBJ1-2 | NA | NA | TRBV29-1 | TGCAGCACTTACCCGCGGGGGCCCAACGGCTATGGCTACACCTTC | CSTYPRGPNGYGYTF
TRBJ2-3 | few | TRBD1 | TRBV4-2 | TGTGTCAGCAGCCAAGCCCGGACAGGGGGGTCACAAGATACGCAGTATTTT | CVSSQARTGGSQDTQYF
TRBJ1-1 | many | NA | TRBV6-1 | TGTGCCCCCAAACAGGGATTCACTGAAGCTTTCTTT | CAPKQGFTEAFF
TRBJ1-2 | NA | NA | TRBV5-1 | TGCGCCAGCAGCGCTGGTGGGGGGCGGACTGTGGACTATGGCTACACCTTC | CASSAGGGRTVDYGYTF
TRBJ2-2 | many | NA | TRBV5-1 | TGCGCCAGCAGCTTATCGCAAACCGGGGAGCTGTTTTTT | CASSLSQTGELFF
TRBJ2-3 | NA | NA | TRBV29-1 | TGCAGCTCCTCGGACAATTTATATGATACGCAGTATTTT | CSSSDNLYDTQYF
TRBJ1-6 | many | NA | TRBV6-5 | TGTGCCAGCAAGTACCGCGGGGATAATTCACCCCTCCACTTT | CASKYRGDNSPLHF
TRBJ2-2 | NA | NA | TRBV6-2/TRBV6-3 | TGTGCCGGCAGTCGAAACAGGGTTTCCGGGGAGCCGTTTTTT | CAGSRNRVSGEPFF
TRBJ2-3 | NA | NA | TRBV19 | TGTGCCAGTAGTATAGATAGAGTACCAGATACGCAGTATTTT | CASSIDRVPDTQYF
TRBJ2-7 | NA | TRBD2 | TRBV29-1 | TGCAGTGCCCTAGCGGGGACGGAGGAGCAGTACTTC | CSALAGTEEQYF
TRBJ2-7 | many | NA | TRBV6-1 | TGTGCCAGCAGTGAGTACTACGAGCAGTACTTC | CASSEYYEQYF
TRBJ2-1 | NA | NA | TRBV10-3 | TGTGCCATCAGTGGGAATGTCGATGAGCAGTTCTTC | CAISGNVDEQFF
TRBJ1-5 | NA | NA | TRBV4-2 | TGTGCCAGCAGCCAAGGACAAGCTGCGCAGCATTTT | CASSQGQAAQHF
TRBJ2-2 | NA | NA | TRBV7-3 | TGTACCAGCAGCTTATCCCGGGCCGGGGAACTGTTTTTT | CTSSLSRAGELFF
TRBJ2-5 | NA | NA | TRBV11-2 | TGTGTCAGCAGCTTGATCAGGGGAGTCATGGAGACTCAGTACTTC | CVSSLIRGVMETQYF
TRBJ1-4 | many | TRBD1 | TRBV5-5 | TGTGCCAGCAGCTCTACAGGGGCCGATTATGAAAAACTGTTTTTT | CASSSTGADYEKLFF
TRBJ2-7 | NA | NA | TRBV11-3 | TGTGCCAGCAGTCTGGACGTCCCAGGGATCTCCTACGAACAGTACTTC | CASSLDVPGISYEQYF
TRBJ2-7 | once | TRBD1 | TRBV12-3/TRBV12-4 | TGTGCCAACAGCGAACAGGGGGACGAGCAGTACTTC | CANSEQGDEQYF
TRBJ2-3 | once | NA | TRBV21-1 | TGTCCCAGCAGCAAAAACTTTCTAGCGGGTACCACAGATACGCAGTGTTTT | CPSSKNFLAGTTDTQCF
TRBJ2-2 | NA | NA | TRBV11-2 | TGTGCCCGCAGCTTAGGAGGGACCGGGGAGCTGCTTTTT | CARSLGGTGELLF
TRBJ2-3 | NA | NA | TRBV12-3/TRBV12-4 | TGTGTCAGCAGGGCCTCTACTAAGCCCCAGTATTTT | CVSRASTKPQYF
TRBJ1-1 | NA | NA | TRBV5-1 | TGCGCCAGCAGCTTGGCTGAGGGCGCATCTGAAGCTTTCTTT | CASSLAEGASEAFF
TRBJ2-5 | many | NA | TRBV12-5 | TGTGCTAGTGGTTCGGCCGGGACACCCCAAGAGACCCAGTACTTC | CASGSAGTPQETQYF
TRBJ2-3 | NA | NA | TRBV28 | TGTGCCAGCAGTTCACCCCCGCCTCTTAGAGATACACAGTATTTT | CASSSPPPLRDTQYF
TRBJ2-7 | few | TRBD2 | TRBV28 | TGTGCCAGCAGTGCGTTAGCGGGAGGTACCTTGTGGTACTTC | CASSALAGGTLWYF
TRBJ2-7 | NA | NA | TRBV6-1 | TGTGCCAGCAGTTCAGGGGTATTCGGCTCCTACGAGCAGTACTTC | CASSSGVFGSYEQYF
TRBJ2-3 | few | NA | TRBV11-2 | TGTGCAAGCAGCGTAGGGGCTAGAGACTCTAGCACAGATACGCGGTATTTT | CASSVGARDSSTDTRYF
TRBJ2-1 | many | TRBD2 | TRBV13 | TGTGCCAGCAGCCCCAGCGGGGCCTACAATGAGCAGTTCTTC | CASSPSGAYNEQFF
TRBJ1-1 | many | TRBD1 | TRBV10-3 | TGTGCCATCAGAGATGACACAGGGGGGCGGACTGAAGCTTTCTTT | CAIRDDTGGRTEAFF
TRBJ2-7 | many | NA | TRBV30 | TGTGCCTGGAAAACGACAACGGCTACCTACGAGCAGTACTTC | CAWKTTTATYEQYF
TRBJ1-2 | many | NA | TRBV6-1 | TGTGCCAGCAAGGAGGCAGATTCACCTAACTATGGCTACACCTTC | CASKEADSPNYGYTF
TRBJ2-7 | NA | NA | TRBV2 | TGTGCCAGCAGTGAAGGTGGGAGCTGGAGAGGTAACGAGCAGTACTTC | CASSEGGSWRGNEQYF
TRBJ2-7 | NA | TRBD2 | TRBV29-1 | TGCAGCGTCGGGACTAGCGGGAGGATCCACGAGCAGTACTTC | CSVGTSGRIHEQYF
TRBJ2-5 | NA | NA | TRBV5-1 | TGTGCCAGCAGCTTGGTTACAGGGAGTGGAGAGACCCAGTACTTC | CASSLVTGSGETQYF